The next 10 T cell receptor beta chains were all read from a single sample in a study of cytomegalovirus exposure and HLA in healthy donors. PCR employed 60 Vbeta and 13 Jbeta primers. TCRdb's copy holds only in-frame clones and misses some; the assay was immunoSEQ multiplex PCR. The sample contains 150,000 to 200,000 clones, 70% to 80% of which appear only once. Sequences were obtained from PBMCs. The receptor source for this set is a woman aged 30 to 39 in good health and CMV-seropositive.

This rearrangement joins TRBV19 to TRBJ2-2; 9 bases map to TRBD2. Germline assignment: CDR1 LNHDA and CDR2 SQIVND (reference sequence). Trimming at V came to 10 bases and at J to 6 bases, leaving 21 bases not matched to a gene. The CDR3 contains 18 residues. In DNA form, the CDR3 reads TGTGCCACCCACCAGGACAGGTTTAGCGGGAGTAGGTCCGGGGAGCTGTTTTTT. It yields the protein CATHQDRFSGSRSGELFF.

The chain uses TRBV6-1 and TRBJ2-7, with D possibly being TRBD1 (5 bases). The germline V gene has CDR1 MNHNS and CDR2 SASEGT. V lost 0 bases and J lost 7, with 19 bases in between. This CDR3 spans 16 amino acids. The CDR3 DNA follows: TGTGCCAGCAGTGAAGCCTCCAGGGAACGGATTGAGGAGCAGTACTTC. This codes for CASSEASRERIEEQYF.

The chain links TRBV6-5 to TRBJ1-1; 12 nucleotides match TRBD1. CDR3 size: 15 residues. V was pared by 4 bases and J by 7 bases, with 7 bases of the junction left unmatched. In germline, CDR1 is MNHEY, CDR2 SVGAGI. The CDR3 loop reads CASSSGDRGLVEAFF. The CDR3 DNA follows: TGTGCCAGCAGTTCTGGGGACAGGGGGCTGGTTGAAGCTTTCTTT.

This clone was counted only a few times. V and J are TRBV5-1 and TRBJ2-7; D uncertain. The germline gives CDR1 SGHRS, CDR2 YFSETQ. This CDR3 has 13 residues. V was shortened by 0 bases and J by 2 bases, with 6 bases between the two germline ends. The DNA of the CDR3 is TGCGCCAGCAGCTTGGACAATACCTACGAGCAGTACTTC. Translation gives CASSLDNTYEQYF.

This clone turned up a few times. The chain has TRBV28 and TRBJ1-1; possibly TRBD1 for D (6 bases). V lost 5 bases and J 0 bases, leaving 7 bases between the germline ends. Germline CDR1 and CDR2: MDHEN and SYDVKM. This CDR3 has 13 amino acids. DNA for the CDR3: TGTGCCAGCAGTACAGGGCTGAACACTGAAGCTTTCTTT. It yields the protein CASSTGLNTEAFF.

This clone was observed a few times. The chain joins TRBV5-1 to TRBJ2-6; 7 positions agree with TRBD2. The germline CDR1 and CDR2 sequences are SGHRS and YFSETQ. Trimming removed 0 bases from V and 2 bases from J; junction bases left unmatched: 8. The CDR3 extends over 18 amino acids. This chain's CDR3 is CASSLETGGWTGANVLTF. The CDR3 region has the DNA TGCGCCAGCAGCTTGGAGACGGGGGGATGGACTGGGGCCAACGTCCTGACTTTC.

This clone was recorded once. A junction boundary mismatches the germline segment, possibly from a read error. The chain recombines TRBV28 with TRBJ2-7; 9 nucleotides match TRBD1. The CDR3 runs to 14 residues. Germline CDR1 is MDHEN and CDR2 is SYDVKM. This CDR3 is CASSFPTGTGPSNF. The CDR3 DNA is TGTGCCAGCAGTTTCCCCACCGGGACAGGGCCCAGTAACTTC.

CDR3: CASSPRTGTGDTQYF. The CDR3 DNA is TGCGCCAGCAGCCCTAGGACCGGGACAGGGGATACGCAGTATTTT. The chain combines TRBV4-3 with TRBJ2-3, with 9 bases aligning to TRBD1. V dropped 4 bases and J dropped 6; count of bases not matched to a gene: 8. The CDR3 consists of 15 residues. Per the germline V gene, CDR1 is LGHNA and CDR2 is YSLEER.

The V call is TRBV2, the J call TRBJ2-7; D may be TRBD1 (5 bases). The CDR3 contains 13 residues. Per germline, CDR1 SNHLY and CDR2 FYNNEI. Trimming left V 9 bases short and J 6 bases short, with 18 bases between. CDR3 DNA: TGTGCCAGAGGAGCAGGGTCGGTTGGCGAGCAGTACTTC. Protein sequence: CARGAGSVGEQYF.

The chain joins TRBV11-2 to TRBJ1-2; 7 bases are shared with TRBD1. V lost 1 base, J lost 4 bases, and 15 bases stayed unmatched. The CDR3 covers 18 residues. Germline CDR1 reads SGHAT; CDR2 reads FQNNGV. The CDR3 DNA reads TGTGCCAGCAGCTTAGCCCGACAGGGAGGCGCATACATCTATGGCTACACCTTC. Its protein is CASSLARQGGAYIYGYTF.